There are many counts of the clone carrying this T cell receptor beta chain. Its antigen is not identified. This sample is part of a study of T cells in Graves' hyperthyroidism and ophthalmopathy. Study-wide points: Ophthalmopathy stood apart from stable hyperthyroidism in a 13 V-J model. Most thyroid-expanded clonotypes above 0.001 were also found in blood.

The CDR3 covers 11 residues. From germline, CDR1 is SGHAT and CDR2 FQDESV (reference sequence). The germline V and J ends were trimmed by 6 bases and 5 bases, with 7 bases remaining between them. Template material for amplifying TCR beta CDR3 regions consisted of RNA transcripts. When the TCR CDR3 underwent first-round RT-PCR, the HTBI primer set was used. TCRdb redid the calling of the multiplex PCR reads with MiXCR, one entry per CDR3 protein. The table lists roughly 500,000 distinct CDR3 sequences, roughly 15% of them singletons. Sequencing used blood. This rearrangement joins TRBV11-1 to TRBJ2-5; D is ambiguous. The sequence was obtained from a woman in her 30s with Graves' ophthalmopathy. The CDR3 nucleotides read TGTGCCAGCAGGGCCGCGGAGACCCAGTACTTC. This sequence encodes CASRAAETQYF.